This entry lists 2 T cell receptor beta chains sequenced from one sample in a study of beta chain features in type 1 diabetes listed by TCRdb under 2018. The library was prepared using the immunoSEQ multiplex PCR assay. The High Capacity cDNA Reverse Transcription Kit was used to reverse transcribe all of the isolated RNA, meaning that expressed TCRB transcripts were what got sequenced. In its TCRdb copy, this immuneACCESS table keeps in-frame sequences only and misses some clones. Where compared with another copy, unresolved V genes explain less than half of these, and the others have no known cause. A total of hundreds of thousands of clones appear in this sample, 14% of them only once. The top ten constitute 5.5% to 7.5% of the sample. Input material: central memory CD4+ T cells from blood. These receptors originate from a man aged 25 to 40 in good health.

This clone was recorded a few times. This rearrangement joins TRBV5-1 to TRBJ2-1, with 7 bases aligning to TRBD2. J was trimmed by 5 bases and V by 4 bases; bases with no gene match: 18. Germline lookup yields CDR1 SGHRS and CDR2 YFSETQ. The CDR3 consists of 18 residues. The CDR3 here is CASSERVGYLADNNEQFF. The CDR3 DNA reads TGCGCCAGCAGCGAGAGGGTGGGGTACCTAGCGGATAACAATGAGCAGTTCTTC.

This clone was seen a handful of times. One base separates it from a far larger clone, so it is likely a read error. The chain links TRBV2 to TRBJ2-3, with 9 bases aligning to TRBD2. Germline lookup yields CDR1 SNHLY and CDR2 FYNNEI. The J segment lost 2 bases and the V segment lost 9 bases, leaving 9 bases of the junction unmatched. The CDR3 totals 15 residues. The CDR3 sequence is CARSSLAGDTDTQYF. The CDR3 DNA is TGTGCCAGGAGCTCCTTAGCGGGAGACACAGATACGCAGTATTTT. The variable domain in full, completed from reference TRBV2 and TRBJ2-3, reads EPEVTQTPSHQVTQMGQEVILRCVPISNHLYFYWYRQILGQKVEFLVSFYNNEISEKSEIFDDQFSVERPDGSNFTLKIRSTKLEDSAMYFCARSSLAGDTDTQYFGPGTRLTVL.